The following is a T cell receptor beta chain sequence with its context. The data originate from a study of blood T cell repertoires in COVID-19. Study information: The United States, Italy and Spain provided the acute and convalescent COVID-19 samples.

Participants were placed into cohorts based on the clinical history they reported. Two negative PCRs, clearance, or symptom resolution had been documented for recovered Cohort 3 donors. In the original processing: Nucleated cell counts were estimated from reference gene primer amplification. The table came from immunoSEQ multiplex PCR; TCRdb's copy has only in-frame clones and leaves some out. D and trimming were read from the DNA, whereas the V and J calls and clone size are those reported in that table. The sample lists a few hundred thousand clones, 70% to 90% occurring once. Trimming removed 10 bases at V and 0 bases at J, with 7 bases between. Germline CDR1 reads ENHRY; CDR2 reads SYGVKD. The length of the CDR3 is 11 residues.

The sequenced material came from PBMCs or T cells enriched from blood (not recorded which). The chain has TRBV10-3 and TRBJ2-7; D is perhaps TRBD2 (5 bases). This sequence was found in a man aged 25 to 45 who had recovered from COVID-19. CDR3: CATGNSYEQYF. The DNA for the CDR3 is TGTGCCACCGGGAACTCCTACGAGCAGTACTTC.